One and the same sample provided the 10 T cell receptor beta chains below, sequenced in a study of technical replicates of blood from a handful of donors. Some clones are missing from TCRdb's copy, which holds only in-frame ones; the method was immunoSEQ multiplex PCR. The data hold some 77,000 clones, with 95% to 97% observed a single time. The sequencing input was T cells isolated from PBMCs. Receptor source: a human donor in good health.

The chain uses TRBV4-3 and TRBJ2-1; the D is unclear. Trimming took 4 bases from V and 0 from J, leaving 13 bases between them. Germline lookup yields CDR1 LGHNA and CDR2 YSLEER. This CDR3 is 16 amino acids long. In DNA form, the CDR3 reads TGCGCCAGCAGCCCCCAGGTGATGAGCTCCTACAATGAGCAGTTCTTC. Its translation: CASSPQVMSSYNEQFF.

The V gene is TRBV9, the J gene TRBJ1-5; D is possibly TRBD1 (5 bases). The CDR3 spans 14 residues. Germline CDR1 SGDLS, CDR2 YYNGEE. V lost 4 bases and J 2 bases, leaving 10 bases between the germline ends. The CDR3 region is CASSPWGGNQPQHF. The CDR3 DNA reads TGTGCCAGCAGCCCATGGGGGGGCAATCAGCCCCAGCATTTT.

The chain is built from TRBV29-1 and TRBJ2-1, with TRBD2 identical over 11 bases. Germline trimming cut 6 bases from V and 5 bases from J; bases unmatched to any gene: 3. The CDR3 sequence is 13 residues long. The germline gives CDR1 SQVTM, CDR2 ANQGSEA. The CDR3 is CSVGTSGNNEQFF. In DNA, the CDR3 is TGCAGCGTGGGGACTAGCGGAAACAATGAGCAGTTCTTC.

The CDR3 bases are TGTGCCAGCAGGCCAGGACTAGCGGAGAACAATGAGCAGTTCTTC. It specifies CASRPGLAENNEQFF. The gene calls are TRBV2 and TRBJ2-1; TRBD2 aligns across 10 bases. The length of the CDR3 is 15 residues. Germline CDR1 is SNHLY and CDR2 is FYNNEI. J gave up 5 bases and V 6 bases, and 7 bases lay outside the gene matches.

This chain joins TRBV27 and TRBJ1-4; maybe TRBD1 (6 bases). Per the germline V gene, CDR1 is MNHEY and CDR2 is SMNVEV (reference sequence). This CDR3 comprises 14 residues. V shed 9 bases and J shed 5 bases, with 16 bases lying between them. The DNA for the CDR3 is TGTGCCAGTGGGGGGGCAGGGGTAAATGAAAAACTGTTTTTT. Translation: CASGGAGVNEKLFF.

The chain links TRBV9 to TRBJ1-5, with D uncertain. CDR3 length equals 15 residues. The V end lost 0 bases, the J end lost 3 bases, and 10 bases lay between the germline ends. Germline CDR1 reads SGDLS; CDR2 reads YYNGEE. The CDR3 DNA reads as TGTGCCAGCAGCGTAGTTCCGGGTGACAATCAGCCCCAGCATTTT. Translated: CASSVVPGDNQPQHF.

J is TRBJ1-2 and V is TRBV30; D gene ambiguous. V lost 0 bases to trimming and J lost 8 bases, with 10 bases between them. Germline CDR1 is GTSNPN and CDR2 is SVGIG (reference sequence). This CDR3 is built from 12 residues. DNA for the CDR3: TGTGCCTGGAGTGTACTTTTAAGCGGCTACACCTTC. It translates to CAWSVLLSGYTF.

This chain uses TRBV9 with TRBJ2-1, with TRBD2 as a possible D gene (6 bases). Between the trimmed V and J ends, which lost 2 bases and 5 bases, there was a span of 11 bases. Germline CDR1 SGDLS, CDR2 YYNGEE. This CDR3 has 14 residues. CDR3 nucleotide sequence: TGTGCCAGCAGCGTTTCGGGACTCGACAATGAGCAGTTCTTC. The encoded protein is CASSVSGLDNEQFF.

This clone occurred once. The chain joins TRBV7-8 to TRBJ2-2; D possibly corresponds to TRBD2 (5 bases). V shed 4 bases and J shed 3 bases, with 18 bases lying between them. Germline values: CDR1 SGHVS, CDR2 FQNEAQ. The CDR3 contains 17 residues. As DNA, the CDR3 is TGTGCCAGCAGCTCCCGTTTTCGAGGGAGCGACACCGGGGAGCTGTTTTTT. It is translated as CASSSRFRGSDTGELFF.

This sequence joins TRBV7-8 and TRBJ1-4; TRBD1 aligns across 7 bases. This CDR3 is 15 amino acids long. CDR1 SGHVS and CDR2 FQNEAQ come from the germline V gene. Trimming at V came to 5 bases and at J to 6 bases, leaving 9 bases not matched to a gene. The CDR3, as DNA: TGTGCCAGCAGCCTAAAGCGTGACAGGGATGAAAAACTGTTTTTT. Protein product: CASSLKRDRDEKLFF.